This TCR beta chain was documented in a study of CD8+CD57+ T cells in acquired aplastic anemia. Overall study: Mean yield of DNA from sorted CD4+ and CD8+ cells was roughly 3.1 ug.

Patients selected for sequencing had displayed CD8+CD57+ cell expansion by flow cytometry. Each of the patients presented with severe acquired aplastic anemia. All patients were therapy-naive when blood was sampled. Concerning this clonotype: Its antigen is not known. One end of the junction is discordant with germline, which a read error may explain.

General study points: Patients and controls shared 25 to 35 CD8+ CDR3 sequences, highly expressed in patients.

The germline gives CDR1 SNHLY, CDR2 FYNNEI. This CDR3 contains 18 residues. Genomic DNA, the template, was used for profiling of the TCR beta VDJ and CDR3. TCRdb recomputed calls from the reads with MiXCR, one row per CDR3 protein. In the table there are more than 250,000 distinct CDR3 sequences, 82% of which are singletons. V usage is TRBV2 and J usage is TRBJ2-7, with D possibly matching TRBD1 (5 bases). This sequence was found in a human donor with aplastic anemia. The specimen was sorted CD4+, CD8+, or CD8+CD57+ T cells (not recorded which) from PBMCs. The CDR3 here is CASGDLGQGTHNFDAGYF. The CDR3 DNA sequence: TGTGCCAGCGGTGACCTGGGCCAGGGTACGCACAATTTTGACGCAGGGTACTTC.